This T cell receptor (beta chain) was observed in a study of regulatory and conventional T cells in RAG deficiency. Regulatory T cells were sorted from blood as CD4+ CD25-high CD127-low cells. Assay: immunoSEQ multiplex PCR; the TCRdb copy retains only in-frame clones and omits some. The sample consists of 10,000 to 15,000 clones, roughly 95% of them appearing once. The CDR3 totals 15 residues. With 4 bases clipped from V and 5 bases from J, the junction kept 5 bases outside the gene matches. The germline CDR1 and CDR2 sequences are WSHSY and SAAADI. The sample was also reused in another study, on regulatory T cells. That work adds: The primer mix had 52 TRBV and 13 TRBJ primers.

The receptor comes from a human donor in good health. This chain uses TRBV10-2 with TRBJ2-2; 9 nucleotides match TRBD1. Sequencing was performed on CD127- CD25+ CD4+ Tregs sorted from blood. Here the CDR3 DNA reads TGCGCCAGCAGTGCACAGGGGGCGAGTACCGGGGAGCTGTTTTTT. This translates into CASSAQGASTGELFF.